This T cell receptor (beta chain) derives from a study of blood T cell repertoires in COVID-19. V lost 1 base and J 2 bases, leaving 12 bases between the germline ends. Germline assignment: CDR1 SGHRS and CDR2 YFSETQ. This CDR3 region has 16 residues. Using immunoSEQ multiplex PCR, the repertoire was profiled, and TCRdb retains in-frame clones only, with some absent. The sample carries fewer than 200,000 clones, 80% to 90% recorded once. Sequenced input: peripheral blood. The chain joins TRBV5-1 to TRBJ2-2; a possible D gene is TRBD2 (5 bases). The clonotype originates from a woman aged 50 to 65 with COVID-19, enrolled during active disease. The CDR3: CASSLPGIPNTGELFF. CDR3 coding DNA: TGCGCCAGCAGCTTGCCCGGGATCCCTAACACCGGGGAGCTGTTTTTT.